This T cell receptor (beta chain) was profiled in a study of blood T cell repertoires in COVID-19. The length of the CDR3 is 16 residues. V lost 4 bases to trimming and J lost 0 bases, with 15 bases between them. Germline values: CDR1 MGHRA, CDR2 YSYEKL. Here immunoSEQ multiplex PCR was the method, and the copy in TCRdb shows in-frame clones only, minus some. The sample consists of under 300,000 clones, approximately 91% of them appearing once. Those who participated ranged in age from about 18 to 89 years and resided in 20 to 30 US areas. The V gene is TRBV4-1, the J gene TRBJ2-5; weak D call: TRBD1 (5 bases). The source material was PBMCs or T cells enriched from blood (not recorded which). The sequence came from a woman between 40 and 55 years old with acute COVID-19. The CDR3 here is CASSLGVAAHQETQYF. The CDR3 DNA reads TGCGCCAGCAGCCTAGGGGTGGCAGCCCACCAAGAGACCCAGTACTTC.